Listed below are T cell receptor beta chains from one sample, sequenced in a study of shared clonotypes between healthy human individuals. Repertoires were generated with immunoSEQ multiplex PCR, while TCRdb's copy carries only in-frame clones and drops some. Seen here are 850,000 to 1,200,000 clones, around 76% observed once, and the top ten hold approximately 1.5%. Sequencing input: memory CD4+ T cells sorted from blood. These receptors came from a man between 18 and 35 years old in good health. CDR3s include the opening cysteine and the closing phenylalanine or tryptophan. Each record gives: clone size, J gene, D gene, V gene, CDR3 protein, CDR3 DNA. D genes are given only for firm matches. Not all rows give a size; the values are once, few, many and, for expanded clones, a class.

>-|TRBJ1-5|TRBD1|TRBV29-1
CSVETGVNQPQHF
TGCAGCGTTGAAACAGGGGTCAATCAGCCCCAGCATTTT
>-|TRBJ2-7|-|TRBV6-1
CASSPQGGPYEQYF
TGTGCCAGCAGTCCCCAGGGGGGCCCCTACGAGCAGTACTTC
>-|TRBJ1-1|TRBD1|TRBV19
CASDGQGGLAFF
TGTGCCAGCGACGGACAGGGCGGTTTGGCTTTCTTT
>-|TRBJ2-1|TRBD2|TRBV5-1
CASSPGLAGIDEQFF
TGCGCCAGCAGCCCGGGACTAGCCGGAATAGATGAGCAGTTCTTC
>-|TRBJ1-6|-|TRBV18
CASSPNGSGSPLHF
TGTGCCAGCTCACCAAACGGGTCAGGTTCACCCCTCCACTTT
>few|TRBJ2-2|-|TRBV4-1
CASSQVRATGELFF
TGCGCCAGCAGCCAAGTCAGGGCCACCGGGGAGCTGTTTTTT
>-|TRBJ2-2|-|TRBV4-3
CASSQDLDEELFF
TGCGCCAGCAGCCAAGACCTAGACGAGGAGCTGTTTTTT
>-|TRBJ1-6|-|TRBV7-2
CASGNRARDSPLHF
TGTGCCAGTGGCAACAGGGCGCGGGATTCACCCCTCCACTTT
>-|TRBJ2-7|TRBD2|TRBV7-7
CASSFPAGTSASYEQYF
TGTGCTAGCAGCTTTCCCGCCGGGACTAGCGCCTCCTACGAGCAGTACTTC
>-|TRBJ1-4|-|TRBV7-2
CASSLGRGNEKLFF
TGTGCCAGCAGCTTAGGAAGGGGGAATGAAAAACTGTTTTTT
>-|TRBJ1-5|TRBD1|TRBV28
CASSLNPGTGGDGNQPQHF
TGTGCCAGCAGTCTAAACCCCGGGACAGGGGGCGACGGCAATCAGCCCCAGCATTTT
>-|TRBJ1-5|-|TRBV5-4
CASSLQGSNQPQHF
TGTGCCAGCAGCTTGCAGGGGAGCAATCAGCCCCAGCATTTT
>-|TRBJ2-2|-|TRBV7-3
CASSSYGGNTGELFF
TGTGCCAGCAGCTCATACGGGGGGAACACCGGGGAGCTGTTTTTT
>many|TRBJ1-2|TRBD1|TRBV5-1
CASSRSGTGHYGYTF
TGCGCCAGCAGCAGATCCGGGACAGGGCACTATGGCTACACCTTC
>few|TRBJ1-3|-|TRBV5-1
CASSLSGSDGNTIYF
TGCGCCAGCAGCTTGTCAGGGAGCGATGGAAACACCATATATTTT
>-|TRBJ2-3|-|TRBV19
CASSPREGIADTQYF
TGTGCCAGTAGTCCCAGGGAAGGGATCGCAGATACGCAGTATTTT
>-|TRBJ2-1|-|TRBV18
CASSPLAGMGNEQFF
TGTGCCAGCTCACCACTAGCCGGGATGGGGAATGAGCAGTTCTTC
>many|TRBJ2-3|-|TRBV5-4
CASQEASGISTDTQYF
TGTGCCAGTCAGGAGGCGTCCGGAATTAGCACAGATACGCAGTATTTT
>-|TRBJ1-5|-|TRBV30
CAWTKPGQPQHF
TGTGCCTGGACAAAGCCTGGTCAGCCCCAGCATTTT
>-|TRBJ1-5|TRBD1|TRBV18
CASSRDRVVQPQHF
TGTGCCAGCTCACGGGACAGGGTAGTTCAGCCCCAGCATTTT
>-|TRBJ1-4|TRBD1|TRBV18
CASSLGTGEKLFF
TGTGCCAGCTCACTAGGGACAGGTGAAAAACTGTTTTTT
>few|TRBJ1-6|-|TRBV4-1
CASSQENLSGGATNSPLHF
TGCGCCAGCAGCCAAGAAAACTTATCTGGGGGCGCGACCAATTCACCCCTCCACTTT
>-|TRBJ2-3|-|TRBV29-1
CSTELGDTQYF
TGCAGCACGGAGCTAGGAGATACGCAGTATTTT
>-|TRBJ2-4|-|TRBV5-6
CASSRRGVAKNIQYF
TGTGCCAGCAGCCGCAGGGGGGTCGCCAAAAACATTCAGTACTTC
>-|TRBJ1-1|-|TRBV14
CASSPLGKMNTEAFF
TGTGCCAGCAGCCCGCTGGGGAAAATGAACACTGAAGCTTTCTTT
>once|TRBJ2-5|-|TRBV10-3
CAISARGDKETQYF
TGTGCCATCAGTGCCAGGGGAGATAAGGAGACCCAGTACTTC
>-|TRBJ2-5|TRBD1|TRBV5-1
CASSEGQGIYQETQYF
TGCGCCAGCAGCGAGGGACAGGGTATTTACCAAGAGACCCAGTACTTC
>-|TRBJ2-5|-|TRBV6-1
CASSDGVLGGGRTQYF
TGTGCCAGCAGTGACGGAGTTTTAGGGGGGGGGCGGACCCAGTACTTC
>-|TRBJ2-3|-|TRBV11-2
CASSPTLGTQYF
TGTGCCAGCAGTCCTACCCTTGGTACGCAGTATTTT
>-|TRBJ1-5|TRBD1|TRBV27
CASRLQGDQPQHF
TGTGCCAGCAGGCTACAGGGGGATCAGCCCCAGCATTTT
>-|TRBJ1-5|-|TRBV7-9
CASSPLTDSNQPQHF
TGTGCCAGCAGCCCACTGACAGATAGCAATCAGCCCCAGCATTTT